This entry features one T cell receptor beta chain sequence. This CDR3 is built from 14 residues. Germline CDR1 and CDR2: SQVTM and ANQGSEA. Trimming took off 7 bases at V and 4 bases at J, with 19 bases between the two ends. The data belong to a study of blood T cell repertoires in COVID-19. At the level of the study: Sources were T cells, B-cell-depleted T cells, or PBMCs; the material itself was cDNA or gDNA.

Recruits, aged roughly 18 to 100 years, lived in roughly 22 US areas. Symptom resolution, clearance, or two negative PCRs marked donors in Cohort 3 as recovered. In the authors' methods: Researchers report that nucleated cell counts were estimated from reference gene primer amplification. Sequenced by immunoSEQ multiplex PCR; TCRdb stores in-frame clones only, minus some. Clone size and V and J calls were adopted from that table, with D and trimming inferred from the DNA. The sample has about 150,000 clones; approximately 88% are singletons. The chain employs TRBV29-1 and TRBJ1-2, with a possible D match to TRBD1 (6 bases). The material sequenced was PBMCs or T cells enriched from blood (not recorded which). This receptor was identified in a woman aged 45-60 years who had recovered from COVID-19. The CDR3 protein is CSGSTGQGIYGYTF. CDR3 sequence (DNA): TGCAGCGGCTCTACAGGGCAAGGGATCTATGGCTACACCTTC.